This TCR beta chain was retrieved from a study of human T cells and chemical hapten exposure. Study conclusions and caveats: TCRs at high frequency, those above 1 in 1000, did not change with DPC sensitization.

The CDR3 totals 13 residues. The V gene's germline CDR1 is DFQATT and CDR2 SNEGSKA (reference sequence). The ends lost 2 bases at V and 6 bases at J; junction bases unmatched: 4. TCRdb re-called the RACE reads through MiXCR, storing one row per CDR3 protein. The sample carries 55,000 to 75,000 distinct CDR3 sequences, around an eighth recorded once. In the case of this clonotype: Its antigen is unknown.

Time point in this sample: patch test 3, about 24 weeks after DPC sensitization. As to treatment: therapeutic diphenylcyclopropenone sensitization with weekly scalp DPC. Blood sampling occurred before each patch-test application. The chain employs TRBV20-1 and TRBJ1-2; TRBD1 aligns across 9 bases. The sequencing used whole blood, collected in connection with sensitization to the hapten diphenylcyclopropenone (DPC). This clonotype was obtained from a man aged 25-45 years with alopecia areata. Some clones in this sample may be carry-over from other donors' samples. CDR3 sequence: CSARLTGGDGYTF. CDR3 coding DNA: TGCAGTGCTAGATTAACAGGGGGCGATGGCTACACCTTC.